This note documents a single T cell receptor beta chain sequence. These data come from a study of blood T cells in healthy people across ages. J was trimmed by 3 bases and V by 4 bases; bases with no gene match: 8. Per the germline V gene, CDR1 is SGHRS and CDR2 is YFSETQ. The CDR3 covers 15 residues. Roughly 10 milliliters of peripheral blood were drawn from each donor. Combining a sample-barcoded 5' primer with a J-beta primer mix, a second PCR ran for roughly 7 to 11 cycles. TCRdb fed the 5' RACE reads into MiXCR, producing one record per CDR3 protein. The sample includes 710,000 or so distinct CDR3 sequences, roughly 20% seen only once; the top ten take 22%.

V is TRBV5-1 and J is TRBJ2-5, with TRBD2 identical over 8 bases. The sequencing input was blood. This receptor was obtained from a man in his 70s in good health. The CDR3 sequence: CASSKQRGGEETQYF. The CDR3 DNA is TGCGCCAGCAGCAAACAACGGGGGGGCGAAGAGACCCAGTACTTC.